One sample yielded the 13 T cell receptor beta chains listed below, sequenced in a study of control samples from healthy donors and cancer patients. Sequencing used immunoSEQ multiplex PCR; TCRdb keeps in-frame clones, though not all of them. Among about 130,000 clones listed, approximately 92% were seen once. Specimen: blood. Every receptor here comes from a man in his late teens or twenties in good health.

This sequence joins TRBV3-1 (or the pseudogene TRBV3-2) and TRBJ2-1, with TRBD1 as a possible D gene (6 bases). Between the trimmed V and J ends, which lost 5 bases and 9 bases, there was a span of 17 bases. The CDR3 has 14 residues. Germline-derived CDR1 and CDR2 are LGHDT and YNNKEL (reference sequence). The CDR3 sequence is CASSWTEGVSEQFF. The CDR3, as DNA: TGTGCCAGCAGCTGGACCGAGGGGGTGAGTGAGCAGTTCTTC.

The CDR3 region has the DNA TGTGCCAGCAGCGTAGGGGACCTCGCGGGGGCGGAGACCCAGTACTTC. Amino acid sequence: CASSVGDLAGAETQYF. The chain couples TRBV9 to TRBJ2-5, with a tentative D call TRBD2 (7 bases). This CDR3 region has 16 residues. Germline V lookup: CDR1 SGDLS, CDR2 YYNGEE. The V gene lost 0 bases and the J gene lost 5 bases, with 17 bases spanning the gap.

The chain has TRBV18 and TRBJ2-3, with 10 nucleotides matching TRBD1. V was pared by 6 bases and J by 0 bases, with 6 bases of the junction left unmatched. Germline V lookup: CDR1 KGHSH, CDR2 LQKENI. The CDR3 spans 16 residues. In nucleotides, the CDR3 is TGTGCCAGCTCCACCCGGGGACAGGGGAGCACAGATACGCAGTATTTT. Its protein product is CASSTRGQGSTDTQYF. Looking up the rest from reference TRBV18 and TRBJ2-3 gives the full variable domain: NAGVMQNPRHLVRRRGQEARLRCSPMKGHSHVYWYRQLPEEGLKFMVYLQKENIIDESGMPKERFSAEFPKEGPSILRIQQVVRGDSAAYFCASSTRGQGSTDTQYFGPGTRLTVL.

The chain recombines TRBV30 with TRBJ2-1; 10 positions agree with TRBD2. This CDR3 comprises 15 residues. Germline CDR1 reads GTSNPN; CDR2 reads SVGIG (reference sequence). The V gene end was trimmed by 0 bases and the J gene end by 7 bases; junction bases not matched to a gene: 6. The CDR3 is CAWSVPSGGGNEQFF. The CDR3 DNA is TGTGCCTGGAGTGTTCCTAGCGGGGGAGGTAATGAGCAGTTCTTC.

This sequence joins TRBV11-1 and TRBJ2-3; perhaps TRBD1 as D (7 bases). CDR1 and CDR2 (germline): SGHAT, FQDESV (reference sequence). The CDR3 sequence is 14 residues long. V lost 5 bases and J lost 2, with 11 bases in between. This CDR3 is CASSAGTDTDTQYF. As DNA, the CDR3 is TGTGCCAGCAGCGCGGGGACAGACACAGATACGCAGTATTTT. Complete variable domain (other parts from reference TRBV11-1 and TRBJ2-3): EAEVAQSPRYKITEKSQAVAFWCDPISGHATLYWYRQILGQGPELLVQFQDESVVDDSQLPKDRFSAERLKGVDSTLKIQPAELGDSAMYLCASSAGTDTDTQYFGPGTRLTVL.

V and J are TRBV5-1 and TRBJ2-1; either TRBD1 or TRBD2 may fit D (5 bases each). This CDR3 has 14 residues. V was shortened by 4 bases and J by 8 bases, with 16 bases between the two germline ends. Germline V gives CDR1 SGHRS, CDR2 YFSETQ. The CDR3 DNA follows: TGCGCCAGCAGCCCGGGACCGGATACAGATGAGCAGTTCTTC. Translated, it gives CASSPGPDTDEQFF.

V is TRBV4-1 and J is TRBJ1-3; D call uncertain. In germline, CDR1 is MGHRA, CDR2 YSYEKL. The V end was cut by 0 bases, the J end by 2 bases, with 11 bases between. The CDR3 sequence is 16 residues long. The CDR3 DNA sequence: TGCGCCAGCAGCCAAGATCAAGGGTTTACTGGAAACACCATATATTTT. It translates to CASSQDQGFTGNTIYF.

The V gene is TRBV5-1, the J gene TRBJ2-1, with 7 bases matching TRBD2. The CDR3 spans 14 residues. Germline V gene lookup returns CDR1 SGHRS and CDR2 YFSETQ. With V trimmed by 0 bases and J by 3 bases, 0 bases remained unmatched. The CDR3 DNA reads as TGCGCCAGCAGCTTGGGCGGGGGCTACAATGAGCAGTTCTTC. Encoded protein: CASSLGGGYNEQFF.

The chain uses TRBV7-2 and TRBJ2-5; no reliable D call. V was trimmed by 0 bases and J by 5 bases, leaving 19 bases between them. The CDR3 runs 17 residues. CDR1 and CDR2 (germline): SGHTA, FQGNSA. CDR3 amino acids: CASSLAFRFTKSETQYF. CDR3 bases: TGTGCCAGCAGCTTAGCGTTTAGGTTTACTAAGTCGGAGACCCAGTACTTC.

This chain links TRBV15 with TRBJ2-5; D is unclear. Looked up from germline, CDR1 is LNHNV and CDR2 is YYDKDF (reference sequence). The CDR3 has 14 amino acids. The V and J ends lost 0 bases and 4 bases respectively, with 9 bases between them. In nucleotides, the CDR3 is TGTGCCACCAGCAGAGATACGGGTGGAGAGACCCAGTACTTC. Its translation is CATSRDTGGETQYF.

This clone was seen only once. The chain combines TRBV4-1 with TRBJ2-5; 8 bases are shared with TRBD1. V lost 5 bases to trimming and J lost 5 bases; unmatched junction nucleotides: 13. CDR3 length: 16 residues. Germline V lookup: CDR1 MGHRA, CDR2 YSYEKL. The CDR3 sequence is CASSDPGQGATETQYF. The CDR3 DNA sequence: TGCGCCAGCAGCGACCCGGGGCAGGGGGCTACGGAGACCCAGTACTTC.

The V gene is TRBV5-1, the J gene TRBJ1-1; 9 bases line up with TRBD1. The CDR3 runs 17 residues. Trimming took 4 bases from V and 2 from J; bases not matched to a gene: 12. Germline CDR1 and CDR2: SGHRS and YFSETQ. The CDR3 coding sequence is TGCGCCAGCAGCCGTCGGGACAGGGAAGGTAGAAACACTGAAGCTTTCTTT. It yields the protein CASSRRDREGRNTEAFF.

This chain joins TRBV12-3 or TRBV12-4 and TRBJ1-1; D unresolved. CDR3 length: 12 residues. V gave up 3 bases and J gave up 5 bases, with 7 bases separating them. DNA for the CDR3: TGTGCCAGCAGTTTGGGCCAGACTGAAGCTTTCTTT. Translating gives CASSLGQTEAFF.